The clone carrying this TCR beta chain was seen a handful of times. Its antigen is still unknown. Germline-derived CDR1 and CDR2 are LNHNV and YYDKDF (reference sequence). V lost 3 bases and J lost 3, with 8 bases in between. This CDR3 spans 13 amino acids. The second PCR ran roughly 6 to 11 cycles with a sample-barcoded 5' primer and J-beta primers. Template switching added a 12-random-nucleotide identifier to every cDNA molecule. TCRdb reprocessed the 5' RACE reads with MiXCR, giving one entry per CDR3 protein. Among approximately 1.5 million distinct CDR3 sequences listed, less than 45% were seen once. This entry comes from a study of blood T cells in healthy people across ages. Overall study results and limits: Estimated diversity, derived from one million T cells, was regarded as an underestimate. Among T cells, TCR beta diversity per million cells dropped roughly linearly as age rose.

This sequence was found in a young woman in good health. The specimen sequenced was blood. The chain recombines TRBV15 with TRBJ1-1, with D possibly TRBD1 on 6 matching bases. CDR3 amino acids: CATSSQGYTEAFF. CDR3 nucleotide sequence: TGTGCCACCAGCAGCCAGGGGTACACTGAAGCTTTCTTT.